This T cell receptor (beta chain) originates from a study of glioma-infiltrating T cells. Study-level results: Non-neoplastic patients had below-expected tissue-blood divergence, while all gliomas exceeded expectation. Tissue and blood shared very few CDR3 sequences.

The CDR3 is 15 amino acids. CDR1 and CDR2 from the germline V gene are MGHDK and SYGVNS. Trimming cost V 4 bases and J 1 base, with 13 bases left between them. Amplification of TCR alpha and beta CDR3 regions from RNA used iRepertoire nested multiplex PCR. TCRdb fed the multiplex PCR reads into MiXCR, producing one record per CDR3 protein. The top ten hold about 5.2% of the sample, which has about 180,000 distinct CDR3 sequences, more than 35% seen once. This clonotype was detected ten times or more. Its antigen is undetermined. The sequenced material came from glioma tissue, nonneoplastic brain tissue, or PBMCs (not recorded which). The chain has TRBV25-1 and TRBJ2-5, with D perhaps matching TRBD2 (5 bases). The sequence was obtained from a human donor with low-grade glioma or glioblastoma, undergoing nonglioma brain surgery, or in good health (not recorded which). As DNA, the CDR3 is TGTGCCAGCAGTGTCCAAAAGAGGGCCCAAGAGACCCAGTACTTC. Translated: CASSVQKRAQETQYF.